The source of this T cell receptor (beta chain) is a study of blood T cell repertoires in COVID-19. Participant-reported clinical history was the basis for cohort assignment. Repertoires were generated with immunoSEQ multiplex PCR, while TCRdb's copy carries only in-frame clones and drops some. This table holds hundreds of thousands of clones, about 90% found once. Deletions cut 0 bases from V and 3 bases from J, with 6 bases between. The V gene's germline CDR1 is SGHTA and CDR2 FQGNSA. The CDR3 totals 13 residues. The chain recombines TRBV7-2 with TRBJ2-7; no reliable D call. The material sequenced was PBMCs or T cells enriched from blood (not recorded which). This receptor was identified in a young woman with acute COVID-19. The CDR3: CASSLAPGYEQYF. For the CDR3, the DNA is TGTGCCAGCAGCTTAGCCCCCGGCTACGAGCAGTACTTC.